This TCR beta chain originates from a study of cytomegalovirus exposure and HLA in healthy donors. The trim removed 1 base at V and 1 base at J, leaving 8 bases unmatched. This CDR3 has 17 amino acids. Germline lookup yields CDR1 SGHAT and CDR2 FQNNGV. Primers included in the PCR were 60 Vbeta and 13 Jbeta primers. Clones were read by immunoSEQ multiplex PCR, and TCRdb kept only the in-frame ones, dropping some. This sample has approximately 37,000 clones, with around 70% found just once. The donors, nominally healthy at sampling, likely had unrecorded immune exposures. Sequencing was done on a sample of PBMCs. V gene TRBV11-2 combines with J gene TRBJ1-2; the match to TRBD1 covers 8 bases. This clonotype originated in a man under 40 in good health and CMV-seronegative. The CDR3 is CASSLVGRGLINYGYTF. The CDR3 DNA sequence: TGTGCCAGCAGCTTAGTTGGCAGGGGGCTGATTAACTATGGCTACACCTTC.